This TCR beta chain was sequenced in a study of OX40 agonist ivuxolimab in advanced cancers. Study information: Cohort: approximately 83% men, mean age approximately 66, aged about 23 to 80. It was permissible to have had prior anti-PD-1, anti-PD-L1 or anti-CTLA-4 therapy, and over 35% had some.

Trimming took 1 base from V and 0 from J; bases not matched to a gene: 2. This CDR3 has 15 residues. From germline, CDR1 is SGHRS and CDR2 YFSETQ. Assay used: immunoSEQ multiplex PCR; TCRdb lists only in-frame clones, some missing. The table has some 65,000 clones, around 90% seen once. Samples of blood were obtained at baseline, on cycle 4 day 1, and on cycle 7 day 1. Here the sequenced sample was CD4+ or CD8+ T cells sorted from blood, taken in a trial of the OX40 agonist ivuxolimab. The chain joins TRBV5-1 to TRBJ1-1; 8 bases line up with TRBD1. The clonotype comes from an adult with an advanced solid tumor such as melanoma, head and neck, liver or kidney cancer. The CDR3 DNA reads TGCGCCAGCAGCTTGACAGGGGGGATGAACACTGAAGCTTTCTTT. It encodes CASSLTGGMNTEAFF. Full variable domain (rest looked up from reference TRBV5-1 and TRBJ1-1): KAGVTQTPRYLIKTRGQQVTLSCSPISGHRSVSWYQQTPGQGLQFLFEYFSETQRNKGNFPGRFSGRQFSNSRSEMNVSTLELGDSALYLCASSLTGGMNTEAFFGQGTRLTVV.